Below are 8 T cell receptor beta chains sequenced from a single sample in a study of blood T cell repertoires in COVID-19. Profiled with immunoSEQ multiplex PCR; TCRdb holds only in-frame clones, not every one. Of about 310,000 clones in the sample, roughly 90% are singletons; the top ten hold over 3.5%. The sequencing input was PBMCs or T cells enriched from blood (not recorded which). These TCRs come from a young woman with acute COVID-19.

Many counts were recorded for this clone. The gene calls are TRBV19 and TRBJ1-1; D is perhaps TRBD1 (6 bases). Deletions cut 3 bases from V and 6 bases from J, with 8 bases between. The CDR3 has 12 residues. The germline CDR1 and CDR2 sequences are LNHDA and SQIVND (reference sequence). CDR3 sequence (DNA): TGTGCCAGTAGTATCTCAGGGGCTGAAGCTTTCTTT. Protein: CASSISGAEAFF.

V and J are TRBV28 and TRBJ1-5, with D possibly TRBD1 on 5 matching bases. The germline V and J ends were trimmed by 3 bases and 7 bases, with 13 bases remaining between them. Germline V gene lookup returns CDR1 MDHEN and CDR2 SYDVKM. This CDR3 is built from 14 residues. The CDR3 DNA reads TGTGCCAGCAGTTTCCCTAGGGGCTACCAGCCCCAGCATTTT. This gives the protein CASSFPRGYQPQHF.

The chain links TRBV5-6 to TRBJ1-5; D gene ambiguous. The CDR3 runs to 14 residues. CDR1 and CDR2 (germline): SGHDT, YYEEEE. V was pared by 2 bases and J by 5 bases, with 11 bases between. The CDR3: CASSFQRIDQPQHF. The CDR3 DNA reads TGTGCCAGCAGCTTTCAGCGGATAGATCAGCCCCAGCATTTT.

This chain joins TRBV4-1 and TRBJ1-5; D is unclear. The length of the CDR3 is 15 residues. Germline CDR1 reads MGHRA; CDR2 reads YSYEKL. V was cut by 0 bases and J by 2 bases, with 8 bases left in between. CDR3: CASSQEGRGNQPQHF. In nucleotides, the CDR3 is TGCGCCAGCAGCCAAGAGGGGAGGGGCAATCAGCCCCAGCATTTT.

J is TRBJ1-1 and V is TRBV9, with D unresolved. Germline V gene data show CDR1 as SGDLS and CDR2 as YYNGEE. The CDR3 spans 14 residues. Trimming removed 3 bases from V and 4 bases from J, with 13 bases in between. Here the CDR3 DNA reads TGTGCCAGCAGCGGCAGCGGAGCGGGCACTGAAGCTTTCTTT. Translating it yields CASSGSGAGTEAFF.

Only a few counts were recorded for this clone. The chain uses TRBV28 and TRBJ2-7, with 7 bases aligning to TRBD1. Germline V gene lookup returns CDR1 MDHEN and CDR2 SYDVKM. V lost 6 bases, J lost 6 bases, and 17 bases stayed unmatched. CDR3 length equals 16 residues. The CDR3 sequence is CASRSNRGPHGTEQYF. The DNA for the CDR3 is TGTGCCAGCAGATCCAACAGGGGTCCTCACGGTACCGAGCAGTACTTC.

V is TRBV24-1 and J is TRBJ2-7, with 9 bases fitting TRBD2. The V gene end was trimmed by 3 bases and the J gene end by 3 bases; junction bases not matched to a gene: 5. The germline CDR1 and CDR2 sequences are KGHDR and SFDVKD. The CDR3 length is 15 residues. CDR3 loop: CATSDLASGIYEQYF. CDR3 nucleotides: TGTGCCACCAGTGATCTGGCTAGCGGGATCTACGAGCAGTACTTC.

The chain combines TRBV12-5 with TRBJ1-2, with unresolved D. Germline assignment: CDR1 LGHNT and CDR2 FRNRAP. Trimming took 1 base from V and 10 from J, leaving 10 bases between them. CDR3 size: 12 residues. The CDR3 protein is CASGLEWGDYTF. CDR3 nucleotides: TGTGCTAGTGGTTTGGAGTGGGGAGACTACACCTTC.